A selection of T cell receptor beta chains follows, all from one sample in a study of cytomegalovirus exposure and HLA in healthy donors. Profiling relied on immunoSEQ multiplex PCR, and the TCRdb table lists in-frame clones only, not all of them. The top ten hold 5.7% of the sample, which has around 180,000 clones, around 80% seen once. Sequencing was done on a sample of PBMCs. Source of these receptors: a man aged 40-49 years in good health and CMV-seronegative. Each CDR3 is given with its conserved first and last residue. The D gene is left open where the match is weak. A row's size may be missing; if present it is once, few, many or a size class.

TRBV6-1	.	TRBJ2-7	TRBD2	CASLISGPSSYEQYF
TRBV5-5	once	TRBJ1-5	.	CASSYWTGNQPQHF
TRBV7-2	.	TRBJ2-3	.	CASSLSGALFDTQYF
TRBV7-2	.	TRBJ1-2	.	CASSLVVETGLLYTF
TRBV10-3	.	TRBJ1-2	TRBD1	CAISESTGGWNGYTF
TRBV18	few	TRBJ2-1	.	CASRAGATLRNEQFF
TRBV7-2	.	TRBJ2-7	.	CASSPPRAPYEQYF
TRBV18	.	TRBJ1-3	.	CASSPSVGNTIYF
TRBV6-5	.	TRBJ2-7	TRBD2	CASSYSGLAGPYEQYF
TRBV6-5	.	TRBJ1-5	TRBD1	CASRDLTGWQPQHF
TRBV27	.	TRBJ2-1	.	CASSFDITYNEQFF
TRBV9	.	TRBJ1-5	.	CASSVGLGNQPQHF
TRBV5-6	few	TRBJ1-1	.	CASSTDEGETEAFF
TRBV7-2	few	TRBJ2-7	.	CASSLSQLEQYF
TRBV5-1	.	TRBJ2-7	.	CASSLAFYEQYF
TRBV9	once	TRBJ1-6	.	CASSVAGSGTPLHF
TRBV7-9	.	TRBJ2-5	.	CASSFTARETQYF
TRBV6-6	.	TRBJ1-5	.	CASRRTVSNQPQHF
TRBV7-3	.	TRBJ2-7	TRBD2	CASSYSGNSYEQYF
TRBV11-3	.	TRBJ2-7	.	CASRQDSYEQYF
TRBV7-2	few	TRBJ2-7	.	CASSPAGGGGYEQYF
TRBV15	.	TRBJ2-3	TRBD2	CATSGERGSTDTQYF
TRBV11-3	.	TRBJ1-3	.	CASSSGGDSGNTIYF
TRBV6-5	once	TRBJ2-5	TRBD2	CASTPGEAGKETQYF
TRBV4-1	.	TRBJ1-2	.	CASSQAGGAGLGDGYTF
TRBV7-8	.	TRBJ2-6	.	CASSPGQTGANVLTF
TRBV4-1	.	TRBJ1-3	.	CASSSPGWRNTIYF
TRBV7-9	once	TRBJ2-1	TRBD1	CASSPTGDEQFF
TRBV7-2	.	TRBJ1-4	.	CASSLAYTGNKGEKLFF